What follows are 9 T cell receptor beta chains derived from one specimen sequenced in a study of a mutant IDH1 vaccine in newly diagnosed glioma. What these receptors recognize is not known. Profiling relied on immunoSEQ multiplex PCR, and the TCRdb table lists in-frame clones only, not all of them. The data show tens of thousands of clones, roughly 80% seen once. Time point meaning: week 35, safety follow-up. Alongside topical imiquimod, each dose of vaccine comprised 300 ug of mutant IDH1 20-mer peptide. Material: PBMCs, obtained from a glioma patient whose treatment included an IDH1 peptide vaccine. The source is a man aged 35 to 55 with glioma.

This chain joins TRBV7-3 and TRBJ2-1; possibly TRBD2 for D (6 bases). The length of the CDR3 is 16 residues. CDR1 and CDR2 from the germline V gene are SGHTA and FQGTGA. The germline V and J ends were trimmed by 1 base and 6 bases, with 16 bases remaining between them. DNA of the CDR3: TGTGCCAGCAGCTTAAAGTCCGGGCAGGAGGGCAATGAGCAGTTCTTC. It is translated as CASSLKSGQEGNEQFF.

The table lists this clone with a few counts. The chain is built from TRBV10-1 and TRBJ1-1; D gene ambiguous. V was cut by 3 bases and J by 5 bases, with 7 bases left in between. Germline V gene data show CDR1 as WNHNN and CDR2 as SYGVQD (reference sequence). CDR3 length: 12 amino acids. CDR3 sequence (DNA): TGCGCCAGCAGTGAATCGGTTACTGAAGCTTTCTTT. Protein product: CASSESVTEAFF.

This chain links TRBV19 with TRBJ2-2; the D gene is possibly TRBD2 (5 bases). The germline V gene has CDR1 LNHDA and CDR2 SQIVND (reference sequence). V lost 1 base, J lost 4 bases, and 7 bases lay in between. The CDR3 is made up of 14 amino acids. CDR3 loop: CASSIARATGELFF. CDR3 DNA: TGTGCCAGTAGTATAGCGAGGGCCACCGGGGAGCTGTTTTTT.

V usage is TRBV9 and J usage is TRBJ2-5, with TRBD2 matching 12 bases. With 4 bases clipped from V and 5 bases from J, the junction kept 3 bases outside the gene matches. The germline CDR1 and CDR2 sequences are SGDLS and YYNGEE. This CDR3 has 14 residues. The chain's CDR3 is CASSLGLAGETQYF. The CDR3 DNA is TGTGCCAGCAGCCTCGGACTAGCGGGGGAGACCCAGTACTTC.

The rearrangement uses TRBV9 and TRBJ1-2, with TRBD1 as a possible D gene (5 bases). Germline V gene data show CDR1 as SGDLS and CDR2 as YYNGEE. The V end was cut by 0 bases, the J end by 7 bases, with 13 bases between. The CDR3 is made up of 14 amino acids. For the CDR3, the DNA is TGTGCCAGCAGCGTAGGGCAGGGAACAGGTGGCTACACCTTC. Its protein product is CASSVGQGTGGYTF. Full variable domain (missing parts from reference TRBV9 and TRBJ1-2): DSGVTQTPKHLITATGQRVTLRCSPRSGDLSVYWYQQSLDQGLQFLIQYYNGEERAKGNILERFSAQQFPDLHSELNLSSLELGDSALYFCASSVGQGTGGYTFGSGTRLTVV.

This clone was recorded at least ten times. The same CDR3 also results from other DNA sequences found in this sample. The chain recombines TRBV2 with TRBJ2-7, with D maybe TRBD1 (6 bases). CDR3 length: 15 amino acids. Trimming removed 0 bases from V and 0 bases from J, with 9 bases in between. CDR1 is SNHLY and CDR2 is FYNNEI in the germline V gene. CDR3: CASSEAGGSSYEQYF. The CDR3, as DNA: TGTGCCAGCAGTGAAGCAGGGGGAAGCTCCTACGAGCAGTACTTC.

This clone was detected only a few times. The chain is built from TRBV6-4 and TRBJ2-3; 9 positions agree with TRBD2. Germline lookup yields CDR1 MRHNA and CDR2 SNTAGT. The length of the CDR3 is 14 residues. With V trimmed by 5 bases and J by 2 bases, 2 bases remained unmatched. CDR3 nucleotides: TGTGCCAGCAGTATAGCGGGAGACACAGATACGCAGTATTTT. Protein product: CASSIAGDTDTQYF.

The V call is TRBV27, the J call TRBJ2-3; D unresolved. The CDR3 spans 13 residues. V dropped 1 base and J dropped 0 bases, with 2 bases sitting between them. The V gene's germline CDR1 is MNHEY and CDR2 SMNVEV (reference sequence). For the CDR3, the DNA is TGTGCCAGCAGTTTATTAAGCACAGATACGCAGTATTTT. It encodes CASSLLSTDTQYF.

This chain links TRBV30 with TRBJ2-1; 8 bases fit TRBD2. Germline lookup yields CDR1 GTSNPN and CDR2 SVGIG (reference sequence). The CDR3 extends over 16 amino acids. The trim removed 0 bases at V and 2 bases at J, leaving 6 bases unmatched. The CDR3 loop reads CAWSVQWRGAYNEQFF. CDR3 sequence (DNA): TGTGCCTGGAGTGTACAGTGGCGGGGGGCCTACAATGAGCAGTTCTTC.